One and the same sample provided the 5 T cell receptor beta chains below, sequenced in a study of blood T cell repertoires in COVID-19. Here immunoSEQ multiplex PCR was the method, and the copy in TCRdb shows in-frame clones only, minus some. Of around 43,000 clones listed, 80% to 90% are singletons. The specimen sequenced was peripheral blood. These receptors all come from a human donor in a cohort sampled during active COVID-19.

V usage is TRBV6-5 and J usage is TRBJ1-1; 8 positions match TRBD1. The CDR3 consists of 12 residues. Germline lookup yields CDR1 MNHEY and CDR2 SVGAGI. V lost 6 bases to trimming and J lost 10 bases; unmatched junction nucleotides: 7. CDR3 sequence: CASRPDRGRAFF. CDR3 bases: TGTGCCAGCAGACCTGACAGGGGTCGAGCTTTCTTT.

The V gene is TRBV9, the J gene TRBJ2-3; 8 bases map to TRBD2. After removal of 1 base from V and 6 bases from J, the junction contained 10 bases not matched to a gene. This CDR3 has 16 amino acids. Germline V gene sequence: CDR1 SGDLS, CDR2 YYNGEE. The chain's CDR3 is CASSVSAAGARDTQYF. Here the CDR3 DNA reads TGTGCCAGCAGCGTATCGGCAGCGGGGGCGAGGGATACGCAGTATTTT.

This clone showed up just a few times. The CDR3, as DNA: TGTGCCAGCAGCGGGGACACGACTTTTTCACCCCTCCACTTT. Encoded protein: CASSGDTTFSPLHF. This chain joins TRBV9 and TRBJ1-6; possible D gene TRBD1, 6 bases. Trimming took off 3 bases at V and 9 bases at J, with 13 bases between the two ends. Germline CDR1 is SGDLS and CDR2 is YYNGEE. The CDR3 contains 14 residues. Supplemented by reference TRBV9 and TRBJ1-6, the full variable domain reads DSGVTQTPKHLITATGQRVTLRCSPRSGDLSVYWYQQSLDQGLQFLIQYYNGEERAKGNILERFSAQQFPDLHSELNLSSLELGDSALYFCASSGDTTFSPLHFGNGTRLTVT.

The rearrangement joins TRBV19 to TRBJ2-7, with 8 bases matching TRBD1. The CDR3 runs to 14 residues. Per the germline V gene, CDR1 is LNHDA and CDR2 is SQIVND (reference sequence). The V gene end was trimmed by 1 base and the J gene end by 6 bases; junction bases not matched to a gene: 5. The DNA of the CDR3 is TGTGCCAGTAGTATAGGACAGGGGTTATCCGAGCAGTACTTC. As protein: CASSIGQGLSEQYF. Based on the CDR3 plus reference TRBV19 and TRBJ2-7, the full variable domain is DGGITQSPKYLFRKEGQNVTLSCEQNLNHDAMYWYRQDPGQGLRLIYYSQIVNDFQKGDIAEGYSVSREKKESFPLTVTSAQKNPTAFYLCASSIGQGLSEQYFGPGTRLTVT.

The chain employs TRBV19 and TRBJ2-3; weak D call: TRBD2 (6 bases). The CDR3 consists of 15 residues. Germline assignment: CDR1 LNHDA and CDR2 SQIVND (reference sequence). The V gene lost 6 bases and the J gene lost 6 bases, with 19 bases spanning the gap. The CDR3 DNA follows: TGTGCCAGTAGGGACCCTAGGGACTTTGGGGATACGCAGTATTTT. This translates into CASRDPRDFGDTQYF. Combining the CDR3 with reference TRBV19 and TRBJ2-3 gives the whole variable domain DGGITQSPKYLFRKEGQNVTLSCEQNLNHDAMYWYRQDPGQGLRLIYYSQIVNDFQKGDIAEGYSVSREKKESFPLTVTSAQKNPTAFYLCASRDPRDFGDTQYFGPGTRLTVL.